This is a list of T cell receptor beta chains from one sample in a study of T cell responses to AZD1222 COVID-19 vaccine. Only in-frame clones appear in the TCRdb table, and some are missing; sequencing was by immunoSEQ multiplex PCR. This sample yields tens of thousands of clones, of which 70% to 80% are seen a single time; under 25% belongs to the top ten. The starting material was peripheral blood, obtained on day 0 of AZD1222 vaccination. These receptors came from an adult in good health. CDR3s include the opening cysteine and the closing phenylalanine or tryptophan. A D gene is named only where the DNA matches it firmly. The listing skips clone size in some rows; elsewhere it reads once, few, many or a size class.

>TRBJ2-7|-|-|TRBV7-6|15
CASSLGTAGEYEQYF
TGTGCCAGCAGCTTAGGGACAGCAGGGGAGTACGAGCAGTACTTC
>TRBJ2-5|-|-|TRBV5-1|15
CASSLDPGSQETQYF
TGCGCCAGCAGCTTGGACCCGGGGTCCCAAGAGACCCAGTACTTC
>TRBJ2-7|TRBD1|-|TRBV9|16
CASSPNPTGRTYEQYF
TGTGCCAGCAGCCCTAACCCGACAGGGAGAACCTACGAGCAGTACTTC
>TRBJ1-1|-|-|TRBV28|13
CASSFGRWTEAFF
TGTGCCAGCAGTTTTGGGAGGTGGACTGAAGCTTTCTTT
>TRBJ2-2|-|-|TRBV7-6|15
CASSPYRPDTGELFF
TGTGCCAGCAGCCCCTACCGACCGGACACCGGGGAGCTGTTTTTT
>TRBJ1-5|-|few|TRBV19|13
CASSRYLDQPQHF
TGTGCCAGTAGTAGGTACCTTGATCAGCCCCAGCATTTT
>TRBJ1-2|-|-|TRBV21-1|16
CASSTGRGDLGYGYTF
TGTGCCAGCAGCACAGGTCGGGGGGACCTCGGCTATGGCTACACCTTC
>TRBJ2-2|-|-|TRBV27|14
CASSITGYTGELFF
TGTGCCAGCAGTATCACAGGCTACACCGGGGAGCTGTTTTTT
>TRBJ2-7|-|-|TRBV7-6|15
CASSPRGNSHYEQYF
TGTGCCAGCAGCCCCCGGGGAAACAGTCACTACGAGCAGTACTTC
>TRBJ2-7|TRBD2|-|TRBV30|14
CAWSGGGSSYEQYF
TGTGCCTGGAGTGGGGGGGGGAGCTCCTACGAGCAGTACTTC
>TRBJ2-2|TRBD2|-|TRBV11-3|15
CASSRASGISGELFF
TGTGCCAGCAGCAGGGCTAGCGGGATTTCCGGGGAGCTGTTTTTT
>TRBJ1-2|-|-|TRBV5-6|15
CASSLWGGPNYGYTF
TGTGCCAGCAGCTTGTGGGGGGGTCCAAACTATGGCTACACCTTC
>TRBJ1-6|-|-|TRBV2|15
CASLGGYSYNSPLHF
TGTGCCAGCTTGGGTGGTTACTCCTATAATTCACCCCTCCACTTT
>TRBJ2-7|TRBD1|-|TRBV27|14
CASSSDRGSYEQYF
TGTGCCAGCAGTTCGGACAGGGGCTCCTACGAGCAGTACTTC
>TRBJ2-1|TRBD2|few|TRBV24-1|13
CATSNSGGYEQFF
TGTGCCACCAGTAATAGCGGGGGGTATGAGCAGTTCTTC
>TRBJ1-2|TRBD1|few|TRBV19|12
CATRTGFYGYTF
TGTGCCACCCGGACAGGCTTCTATGGCTACACCTTC
>TRBJ1-2|-|-|TRBV10-1|13
CASSRSRADGYTF
TGCGCCAGCAGTAGGAGCAGGGCGGATGGCTACACCTTC
>TRBJ2-1|TRBD2|few|TRBV30|13
CAWSKMAGDEQFF
TGTGCCTGGAGCAAAATGGCGGGGGATGAGCAGTTCTTC
>TRBJ2-1|TRBD2|-|TRBV7-9|14
CASSPRTSATEQFF
TGTGCCAGCAGCCCCCGGACTAGCGCGACTGAGCAGTTCTTC
>TRBJ1-2|-|few|TRBV5-1|15
CASSLRPGTEDGYTF
TGCGCCAGCAGCTTAAGGCCGGGGACGGAGGATGGCTACACCTTC
>TRBJ2-7|-|-|TRBV7-6|16
CASSFGTPVSSYEQYF
TGTGCCAGCAGCTTCGGGACACCTGTTAGCTCCTACGAGCAGTACTTC
>TRBJ1-1|-|few|TRBV3-1/TRBV3-2|14
CASSPGHGNTEAFF
TGTGCCAGCAGCCCGGGACACGGGAACACTGAAGCTTTCTTT
>TRBJ1-2|TRBD1|-|TRBV12-3/TRBV12-4|13
CASSLGTGFGYTF
TGTGCCAGCAGCCTGGGGACAGGGTTTGGCTACACCTTC
>TRBJ2-5|-|-|TRBV29-1|13
CSATAGNQETQYF
TGCAGCGCAACGGCCGGGAACCAAGAGACCCAGTACTTC
>TRBJ2-5|TRBD1|-|TRBV5-6|13
CASSDRVAETQYF
TGTGCCAGCAGCGACAGGGTTGCGGAGACCCAGTACTTC
>TRBJ1-2|TRBD1|once|TRBV3-1/TRBV3-2|13
CASSQDTGVGYTF
TGTGCCAGCAGCCAAGATACAGGGGTCGGCTACACCTTC
>TRBJ1-5|TRBD1|-|TRBV6-6|15
CASFGQGRGGQPQHF
TGTGCCAGCTTCGGACAGGGAAGGGGTGGTCAGCCCCAGCATTTT
>TRBJ2-6|-|-|TRBV6-2/TRBV6-3|18
CASSYRGFGLSGANVLTF
TGTGCCAGCAGTTACAGGGGGTTTGGCCTCTCTGGGGCCAACGTCCTGACTTTC
>TRBJ2-2|-|-|TRBV5-6|14
CASSLGGNTGELFF
TGTGCCAGCAGCTTGGGCGGGAACACCGGGGAGCTGTTTTTT
>TRBJ1-1|-|once|TRBV2|10
CASNPRDPIF
TGTGCCAGCAACCCTCGGGACCCTATCTTT
>TRBJ1-2|TRBD1|few|TRBV5-6|15
CASIEGQGLWYGYTF
TGTGCCAGCATCGAGGGACAGGGGCTTTGGTATGGCTACACCTTC
>TRBJ2-5|-|-|TRBV7-2|14
CASSLGQGQETQYF
TGTGCCAGCAGCTTAGGGCAGGGCCAAGAGACCCAGTACTTC
>TRBJ2-5|TRBD2|-|TRBV5-4|16
CASSFPSGRDQETQYF
TGTGCCAGCAGCTTTCCTAGCGGGAGGGACCAAGAGACCCAGTACTTC
>TRBJ2-7|TRBD1|few|TRBV25-1|15
CASSEGTGVSYEQYF
TGTGCCAGCAGTGAAGGGACAGGGGTCTCCTACGAGCAGTACTTC
>TRBJ2-3|-|-|TRBV5-6|14
CASSFGLSTDTQYF
TGTGCCAGCAGCTTCGGACTTTCCACAGATACGCAGTATTTT
>TRBJ1-6|TRBD1|-|TRBV15|16
CATSRDRGQGSSPLHF
TGTGCCACCAGCAGAGATAGGGGACAGGGGAGTTCACCCCTCCACTTT
>TRBJ2-2|-|once|TRBV6-5|14
CASSYQPQGGELFF
TGTGCCAGCAGTTACCAACCCCAGGGCGGGGAGCTGTTTTTT
>TRBJ2-3|TRBD2|-|TRBV10-1|15
CASKSLAGCTDTQYF
TGCGCCAGCAAGAGCCTAGCGGGGTGCACAGATACGCAGTATTTT
>TRBJ2-3|-|-|TRBV10-1|13
CASSSGSADTQYF
TGCGCCAGCAGTTCAGGGTCAGCAGATACGCAGTATTTT
>TRBJ1-1|-|-|TRBV5-1|13
CASSLAGTTEAFF
TGCGCCAGCAGCTTGGCAGGGACCACTGAAGCTTTCTTT
>TRBJ1-2|-|-|TRBV3-1/TRBV3-2|14
CASSQGGGGYGYTF
TGTGCCAGCAGCCAAGGCGGAGGAGGCTATGGCTACACCTTC
>TRBJ2-5|-|-|TRBV2|16
CASRSRAGTYQETQYF
TGTGCCAGCAGGTCCAGGGCGGGCACGTACCAAGAGACCCAGTACTTC
>TRBJ2-2|-|few|TRBV28|17
CASSPPNGAGKTGELFF
TGTGCCAGCAGTCCCCCGAACGGGGCAGGGAAGACCGGGGAGCTGTTTTTT
>TRBJ2-3|-|-|TRBV10-3|13
CAISVTGQDTQYF
TGTGCCATCAGTGTGACAGGCCAAGATACGCAGTATTTT
>TRBJ2-1|TRBD1|once|TRBV5-4|16
CASSLGGQGTYNEQFF
TGTGCCAGCAGCTTGGGAGGACAGGGAACGTACAATGAGCAGTTCTTC
>TRBJ2-1|-|once|TRBV7-8|13
CASSLASYNEQFF
TGTGCCAGCAGCTTGGCTTCATACAATGAGCAGTTCTTC
>TRBJ2-3|-|once|TRBV20-1|13
CSASGDYTDTQYF
TGCAGTGCTAGTGGCGATTACACAGATACGCAGTATTTT
>TRBJ2-3|TRBD2|-|TRBV29-1|13
CSVDVSGSRTQYF
TGCAGCGTTGATGTAAGCGGGAGCCGTACGCAGTATTTT
>TRBJ2-2|TRBD2|-|TRBV24-1|16
CATSVKELGGTGELFF
TGTGCCACCAGTGTGAAGGAGCTGGGAGGGACCGGGGAGCTGTTTTTT
>TRBJ1-5|-|-|TRBV4-2|15
CASSQERGGPQPQHF
TGTGCCAGCAGCCAAGAAAGGGGAGGGCCTCAGCCCCAGCATTTT
>TRBJ2-7|-|-|TRBV11-2|14
CASSLEADPYEQYF
TGTGCCAGCAGCTTAGAGGCAGATCCCTACGAGCAGTACTTC
>TRBJ2-1|TRBD2|once|TRBV24-1|15
CATSDSGGRYNEQFF
TGTGCCACCAGTGATTCTGGCGGGAGATACAATGAGCAGTTCTTC